This TCR beta chain originates from a study of Ad26.COV2.S vaccination and SARS-CoV-2 variants. Study as a whole: Among those in the COV1001 Ad26.COV2.S trial arm was the donor. The vaccine Ad26.COV2.S was put into the muscle once, or twice with 56 days between. General study results and limits: Reportedly, after vaccination the spike-specific CD8+ and CD4+ T cell responses displayed substantial breadth. Whether participants received vaccine or placebo, their non-spike TCR breadth was similar.

The data were produced by immunoSEQ multiplex PCR, yet TCRdb's version contains in-frame clones alone and is incomplete. Of hundreds of thousands of clones listed, roughly 90% are singletons. Germline values: CDR1 LNHDA, CDR2 SQIVND (reference sequence). The V and J ends lost 3 bases and 7 bases, in that order; junction bases with no gene match: 19. This CDR3 spans 19 amino acids. A note on this clone: The antigen is undetermined.

Treatment defined: some 20 received Ad26.COV2.S at low or high dose, single or two shots; about 5 received placebo; per-sample allocation not given. Each sample was drawn 63 days after the first injection (of vaccine or placebo). This sequence joins TRBV19 and TRBJ2-1; 9 nucleotides align to TRBD2. The starting material was peripheral blood, obtained in a trial of Ad26.COV2.S vaccine versus placebo. This TCR was recovered from a person between 18 and 60 years old who received the Ad26.COV2.S COVID-19 vaccine or a placebo. The CDR3 region has the DNA TGTGCCAGTAGTATCCAATCACCCGGCCTTAGCGGGAGTGATAATGAGCAGTTCTTC. This sequence encodes CASSIQSPGLSGSDNEQFF.